One sample yielded the 8 T cell receptor beta chains listed below, sequenced in a study of PD-L1 blockade in urothelial cancer. TCRdb keeps only in-frame clones here, not all; method: immunoSEQ multiplex PCR. The sample includes 35,000 to 45,000 clones, about 80% of them seen just once. The time point denotes: peripheral blood 6 weeks after treatment start. The specimen comprised PBMCs, sampled around atezolizumab (anti-PD-L1) treatment. Receptors originate from a man aged 55 to 70 with urothelial cancer.

The V and J genes are TRBV5-4 and TRBJ2-2; 7 bases are shared with TRBD2. From germline, CDR1 is SGHNT and CDR2 YYREEE (reference sequence). The V gene end was trimmed by 1 base and the J gene end by 5 bases; junction bases not matched to a gene: 5. The CDR3 spans 15 residues. CDR3 in DNA: TGTGCCAGCAGCTTGTATAGGGGAGGGACCGGGGAGCTGTTTTTT. It codes for CASSLYRGGTGELFF. The full variable domain, in which reference TRBV5-4 and TRBJ2-2 provide the parts outside the CDR3, is ETGVTQSPTHLIKTRGQQVTLRCSSQSGHNTVSWYQQALGQGPQFIFQYYREEENGRGNFPPRFSGLQFPNYSSELNVNALELDDSALYLCASSLYRGGTGELFFGEGSRLTVL.

The V call is TRBV7-2, the J call TRBJ2-3; 8 positions agree with TRBD2. The germline CDR1 and CDR2 sequences are SGHTA and FQGNSA. The V and J ends lost 9 bases and 6 bases, in that order; junction bases with no gene match: 17. CDR3 length: 16 residues. The CDR3 coding sequence is TGTGCCAGTCTCCCGGCTGGGCGGGGGGTGGTGGATACGCAGTATTTT. Residues: CASLPAGRGVVDTQYF.

In nucleotides, the CDR3 is TGTGCCAGCAGCCGGACTAGCGGGGGAGACAATGAGCAGTTCTTC. Translating gives CASSRTSGGDNEQFF. The genes are TRBV6-6 and TRBJ2-1, with 13 bases fitting TRBD2. CDR1 and CDR2 from the germline V gene are MNHNY and SVGAGI (reference sequence). J gave up 5 bases and V 6 bases, and 4 bases lay outside the gene matches. The CDR3 covers 15 residues.

This sequence joins TRBV5-1 and TRBJ2-3; 7 bases are shared with TRBD1. Trimming removed 0 bases from V and 6 bases from J; junction bases left unmatched: 10. This CDR3 is built from 16 residues. Germline CDR1 is SGHRS and CDR2 is YFSETQ. CDR3 in amino acids: CASSLGDLQGTDTQYF. Here the CDR3 DNA reads TGCGCCAGCAGCTTGGGGGACCTACAGGGGACCGATACGCAGTATTTT.

The chain combines TRBV7-6 with TRBJ2-7; 8 bases match TRBD1. The J segment lost 0 bases and the V segment lost 5 bases, leaving 6 bases of the junction unmatched. The CDR3 length is 15 residues. Germline assignment: CDR1 SGHVS and CDR2 FNYEAQ. This chain's CDR3 is CASSPGQGASYEQYF. As DNA, the CDR3 is TGTGCCAGCAGCCCCGGACAGGGAGCCTCCTACGAGCAGTACTTC.

The chain combines TRBV6-6 with TRBJ1-2, with D perhaps TRBD1 (6 bases). The CDR3 is 16 amino acids. The V and J ends lost 6 bases and 5 bases respectively, with 22 bases between them. Germline CDR1 is MNHNY and CDR2 is SVGAGI (reference sequence). The CDR3 nucleotides read TGTGCCAGCAGCCAGGATGGACAGATTGTACCTTATGGCTACACCTTC. This translates into CASSQDGQIVPYGYTF.

This chain connects TRBV7-2 to TRBJ1-5; 10 bases line up with TRBD1. Germline CDR1 and CDR2: SGHTA and FQGNSA. The CDR3 runs to 15 residues. J gave up 3 bases and V 3 bases, and 2 bases lay outside the gene matches. The CDR3 bases are TGTGCCAGCAGCTTCGGGACAGGGGACAATCAGCCCCAGCATTTT. Its protein is CASSFGTGDNQPQHF.

The rearrangement links TRBV5-4 to TRBJ2-5; no reliable D call. V was trimmed by 0 bases and J by 0 bases, leaving 12 bases between them. Germline V gene lookup returns CDR1 SGHNT and CDR2 YYREEE (reference sequence). This CDR3 has 16 amino acids. For the CDR3, the DNA is TGTGCCAGCAGCTTGGGACTGGCCGAGAACCAAGAGACCCAGTACTTC. Translation gives CASSLGLAENQETQYF.